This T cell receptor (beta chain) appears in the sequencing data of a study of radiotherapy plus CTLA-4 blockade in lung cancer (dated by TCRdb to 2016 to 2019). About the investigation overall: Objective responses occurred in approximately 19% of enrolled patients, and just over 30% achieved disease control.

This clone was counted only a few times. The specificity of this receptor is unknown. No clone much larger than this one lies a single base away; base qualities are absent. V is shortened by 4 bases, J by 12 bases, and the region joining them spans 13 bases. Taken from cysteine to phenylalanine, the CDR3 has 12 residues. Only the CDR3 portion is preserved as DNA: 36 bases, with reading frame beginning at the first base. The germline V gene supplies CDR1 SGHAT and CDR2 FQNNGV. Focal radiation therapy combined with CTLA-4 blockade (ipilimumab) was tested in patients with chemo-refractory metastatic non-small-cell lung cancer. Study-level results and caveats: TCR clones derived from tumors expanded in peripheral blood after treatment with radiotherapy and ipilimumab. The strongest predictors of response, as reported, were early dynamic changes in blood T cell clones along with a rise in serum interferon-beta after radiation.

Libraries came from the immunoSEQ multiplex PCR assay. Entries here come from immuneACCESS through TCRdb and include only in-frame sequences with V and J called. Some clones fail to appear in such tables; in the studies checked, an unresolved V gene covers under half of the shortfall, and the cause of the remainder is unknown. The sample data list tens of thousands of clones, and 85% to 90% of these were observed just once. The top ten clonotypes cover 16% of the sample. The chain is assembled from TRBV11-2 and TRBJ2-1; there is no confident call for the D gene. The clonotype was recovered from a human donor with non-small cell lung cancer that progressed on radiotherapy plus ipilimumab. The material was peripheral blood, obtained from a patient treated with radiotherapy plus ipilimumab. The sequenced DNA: TGTGCCAGCAGCTCCTGGCAGAAGGGGCAGTTCTTC. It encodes CASSSWQKGQFF.